The clone carrying this TCR beta chain has only a few counts. Its target is not known. The sample originates from a study of T cells after yellow fever vaccination. Notes on the study in general: Clones that expanded after primary vaccination mostly reappeared after the booster (just over 95% CD4, 70% to 90% CD8).

This CDR3 comprises 16 residues. CDR1 and CDR2 from the germline V gene are MGHRA and YSYEKL. V lost 2 bases to trimming and J lost 0 bases; unmatched junction nucleotides: 5. TCRdb reanalysed the 5' RACE reads using MiXCR and keeps one entry per CDR3 protein. The sample lists approximately 350,000 distinct CDR3 sequences, under 14% seen once, with 15% to 20% in the top ten. The source material was PBMCs, sampled on the day of the first yellow fever vaccination. The receptor was isolated from a man in his late teens or twenties who received the YFV17D yellow fever vaccine. The chain recombines TRBV4-1 with TRBJ1-2; 8 nucleotides agree with TRBD1. This CDR3 reads CASSQHRGGANYGYTF. The CDR3 DNA reads TGCGCCAGCAGCCAACACAGGGGGGGAGCTAACTATGGCTACACCTTC.